This T cell receptor beta chain was documented in a study of shared clonotypes between healthy human individuals. General study results and limits: Naive subsets usually exceeded memory subsets in estimated richness.

Assay execution took place at the deep level. Replicate PCRs run on sorted subsets employed about 220 ng DNA, 25,000 to 35,000 T cell genomes. Repertoires were generated with immunoSEQ multiplex PCR, while TCRdb's copy carries only in-frame clones and drops some. The table has approximately 980,000 clones, about three quarters seen once. On this clone itself: What it recognizes is unknown.

Sequencing was carried out using memory CD4+ T cells sorted from blood. Documented subset: CD45RA-negative fraction. The receptor comes from a man between 18 and 29 years old in good health.

CDR3 in amino acids: CASSVGTAYNEQFF. For the CDR3, the DNA is TGCGCCAGCAGTGTGGGGACAGCTTACAATGAGCAGTTCTTC. The chain recombines TRBV5-1 with TRBJ2-1, with TRBD1 identical over 7 bases. The germline CDR1 and CDR2 sequences are SGHRS and YFSETQ. CDR3 length: 14 amino acids. The trim removed 5 bases at V and 4 bases at J, leaving 6 bases unmatched.